This TCR beta chain derives from a study of human T cells and chemical hapten exposure. A single record per CDR3 protein comes from TCRdb applying MiXCR to the RACE reads. The profile shows about 51,000 distinct CDR3 sequences, 9.4% of them singletons. The ends were cut back, 2 bases at V and 6 bases at J, with 9 bases in the middle. The CDR3 length is 12 residues. The germline CDR1 and CDR2 sequences are SGHNT and YYREEE (reference sequence). Time point noted: pre-sensitization, week 0. Treatment of the sample: therapeutic diphenylcyclopropenone sensitization with weekly scalp DPC. The sequencing used whole blood, collected in connection with sensitization to the hapten diphenylcyclopropenone (DPC). This clonotype was sampled from a woman between 40 and 55 years old with alopecia areata. Some clones in this sample may be carry-over from other donors' samples. The genes are TRBV5-4 and TRBJ2-7; D not certain. CDR3 in amino acids: CASSFSGLEQYF. The DNA of the CDR3 is TGTGCCAGCAGCTTTTCGGGTCTCGAGCAGTACTTC. The full variable domain, rest sourced from reference TRBV5-4 and TRBJ2-7, is ETGVTQSPTHLIKTRGQQVTLRCSSQSGHNTVSWYQQALGQGPQFIFQYYREEENGRGNFPPRFSGLQFPNYSSELNVNALELDDSALYLCASSFSGLEQYFGPGTRLTVT.